This TCR beta chain was sequenced during a study of cytomegalovirus exposure and HLA in healthy donors. Whole-study findings and limits: Analysis performed later found roughly 17,000 TCR beta sequences associated with HLA alleles at 0.05 false discovery rate. Most TCR sequences were rare, but some public TCRs occurred in many donors. Later analysis demonstrated an association between a missense DCLRE1C variant and TCR beta V- and J-gene trimming.

About this clone: Its antigen is unknown.

Germline trimming cut 5 bases from V and 6 bases from J; bases unmatched to any gene: 4. Germline V gene sequence: CDR1 SGHRS, CDR2 YFSETQ. The CDR3 is made up of 14 amino acids. PCR involved 60 Vbeta and 13 Jbeta primers. Sequencing used immunoSEQ multiplex PCR; TCRdb keeps in-frame clones, though not all of them. The sample carries 150,000 to 200,000 clones, 70% to 80% recorded once. This receptor was taken from a man aged 18 to 30 in good health and CMV-seropositive. The V and J genes are TRBV5-1 and TRBJ1-4; 10 bases are a match to TRBD1. The sequenced sample was PBMCs. The CDR3 DNA reads as TGCGCCAGCAGTCGAGGGACAGGGGATGAAAAACTGTTTTTT. Its translation: CASSRGTGDEKLFF.